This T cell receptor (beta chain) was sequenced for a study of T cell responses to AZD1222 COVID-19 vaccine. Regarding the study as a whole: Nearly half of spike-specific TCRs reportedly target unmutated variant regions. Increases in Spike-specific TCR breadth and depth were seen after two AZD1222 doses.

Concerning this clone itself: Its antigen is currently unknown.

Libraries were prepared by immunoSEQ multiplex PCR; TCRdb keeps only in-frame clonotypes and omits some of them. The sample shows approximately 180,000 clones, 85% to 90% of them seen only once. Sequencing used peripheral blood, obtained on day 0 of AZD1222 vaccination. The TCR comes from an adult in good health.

CDR3 coding DNA: TGTGCCAGCAGCTCCCCGACCGCGGATGAGCAGTTCTTC. This translates into CASSSPTADEQFF. The genes are TRBV7-2 and TRBJ2-1; D gene ambiguous. The germline V gene has CDR1 SGHTA and CDR2 FQGNSA. Trimming shortened V by 4 bases and J by 8 bases, and 12 bases separated the two germline ends. The CDR3 loop spans 13 amino acids.